This TCR beta chain was retrieved from a study of T-cell memory formation after mild COVID-19. Study-level background: TCR clusters were mostly donor specific. Study outcomes and limitations: Some responding clones appeared in pre-infection memory, suggesting cross-reactive memory joined.

V was clipped by 5 bases and J by 8 bases; unmatched bases: 2. Germline CDR1 SGHAT, CDR2 FQNNGV. This CDR3 is 12 amino acids long. On this clonotype itself: Its antigen is not known.

TCRdb redid the calling of the 5' RACE reads with MiXCR, one entry per CDR3 protein. Here the sample spans around 340,000 distinct CDR3 sequences, 15% to 20% being singletons. Sequenced input: PBMCs or a T cell subset sorted from them (not recorded which). This sequence was found in a man aged 18-30 years who had mild COVID-19 (a few samples of this study predate the infection). Cell type and time point are not known. V is TRBV11-2 and J is TRBJ2-1; TRBD1 aligns across 8 bases. The CDR3 DNA is TGTGCCAGCAGCCACAGGGGGGATGAGCAGTTCTTC. It encodes CASSHRGDEQFF.